The T cell receptor (beta chain) described here comes from a study of identical twins. From the 5' RACE reads, TCRdb called clonotypes with MiXCR, one entry per CDR3 protein. The sample records fewer than 550,000 distinct CDR3 sequences, roughly an eighth being singletons. Only a few counts were recorded for this clonotype. The antigen is unknown. Germline assignment: CDR1 SQVTM and CDR2 ANQGSEA. Trimming removed 7 bases at V and 0 bases at J, with 12 bases between. This CDR3 is 13 amino acids long. Each donor (without exception) was a healthy Caucasian. Study conclusions and caveats: Models, which agreed with sharing between unrelated individuals, nonetheless underestimated the out-of-frame TCR alpha sharing seen in monozygotic twins.

These same records also appear under a second study, on yellow fever vaccine responses in identical twins.

The sequence came from a woman between 18 and 30 years old in good health. The chain combines TRBV29-1 with TRBJ1-2, with D tentatively TRBD1 (5 bases). The sample comprised CD4+ T cells sorted from blood. CDR3 sequence (DNA): TGCAGCGGACGGACATCCTCTAACTATGGCTACACCTTC. This codes for CSGRTSSNYGYTF.